What follows describes a single T cell receptor beta chain. The data are from a study of blood T cells in healthy people across ages. Donor samples were obtained from healthy Caucasian individuals from Russia, aged roughly 6 to 90. Isolating PBMCs gave at least 6 million of these cells per sample. The CDR3 is made up of 17 amino acids. Germline V gene data show CDR1 as KGHDR and CDR2 as SFDVKD. V lost 3 bases and J lost 2, with 16 bases in between. For the second PCR, which ran for about 6 to 11 cycles, a sample-barcoded 5' primer and a J-beta primer mix were used. TCRdb reanalysed the 5' RACE reads using MiXCR and keeps one entry per CDR3 protein. This sample yields 910,000 or so distinct CDR3 sequences, of which 51% are seen a single time; 20% to 25% belongs to the top ten.

The specimen was blood. The genes are TRBV24-1 and TRBJ2-1, with D unclear. The clonotype comes from a woman aged 55 to 70 in good health. In DNA form, the CDR3 reads TGTGCCACCAGTGATCCCCCTGGCCCTAGAGCCTACAATGAGCAGTTCTTC. Protein: CATSDPPGPRAYNEQFF.